One sample yielded the 3 T cell receptor beta chains listed below, sequenced in a study of T cell responses to AZD1222 COVID-19 vaccine. TCRdb's copy holds only in-frame clones and misses some; the assay was immunoSEQ multiplex PCR. This sample has approximately 110,000 clones, with about 85% found just once. Here the sequenced sample was peripheral blood, taken on day 0 of AZD1222 vaccination. These receptors were taken from an adult in good health.

The rearrangement uses TRBV24-1 and TRBJ1-6, with D uncertain. Trimming left V 2 bases short and J 10 bases short, with 11 bases between. The CDR3 is 14 amino acids. Germline CDR1 is KGHDR and CDR2 is SFDVKD. CDR3 bases: TGTGCCACCAGTGATTCCCGGGTACAGTCACCCCTCCACTTT. Translation gives CATSDSRVQSPLHF.

The genes are TRBV29-1 and TRBJ2-1, with D uncertain. Germline values: CDR1 SQVTM, CDR2 ANQGSEA. The CDR3 has 15 residues. Trimming stripped 3 bases from V and 0 bases from J, with 12 bases between. CDR3 DNA sequence: TGCAGCGTTGAGGGTTACAAAAACTCCTACAATGAGCAGTTCTTC. It translates to CSVEGYKNSYNEQFF.

The rearrangement uses TRBV6-2 or TRBV6-3 and TRBJ1-2; D ambiguous. The CDR3 has 15 residues. V was shortened by 1 base and J by 2 bases, with 11 bases between the two germline ends. Germline CDR1 MNHEY, CDR2 SVGEGT. CDR3 coding DNA: TGTGCCAGCAGTTACTTATCGTCGCAGAACTATGGCTACACCTTC. Translation: CASSYLSSQNYGYTF.